This T cell receptor beta chain originates from a study of T-cell reconstitution after alpha-beta-depleted transplantation in children (dated by TCRdb to about 2016). The study in broad terms: T-cell immune reconstitution after TCRalphabeta/CD19-depleted allogeneic hematopoietic cell transplantation in children was quantitatively tracked in the study by means of TCR repertoire profiling. Summary of the overall study and its limitations: About two months after transplant, the apparently early recovery of alphabetaT-cell counts reportedly depended on just several hundred clones that had expanded rapidly and came from non-depleted graft cells. In some patients, the high TCRbeta diversity seen at day 60 was put down to recipient T cells and intrathymic progenitors that had survived conditioning. Over subsequent months, a decline in hyperexpanded clone frequencies was noted, and after one year, T-cell counts and TCRbeta diversity were mostly ascribed to newly produced T cells.

Details on this clonotype: Its target antigen remains unknown. It has no much larger one-base neighbor in the sample; base qualities were not kept.

Sample treatment or condition, as interpreted from the label and publication: allogeneic hematopoietic cell transplantation with graft depleted of TCRalphabeta T cells and CD19 B cells. Transplant recipients were children who received TCRalphabeta/CD19-depleted allogeneic hematopoietic cell grafts. Reading from cysteine to phenylalanine, the CDR3 counts 14 amino acids. Just CDR3 DNA is preserved here, 42 bases in frame from base 1. Ends trimmed: V by 6 bases, J by 3 bases; bases unmatched to a gene: 7. Taken from the germline V gene (reference sequence), the CDR1 and CDR2 loops are DFQATT and SNEGSKA. The library was made by PCR. The sequencing machine was an Illumina HiSeq 2500. Molecular barcoding was employed in the preparation of TCR libraries, with unique molecular identifiers being used to normalize TCRbeta repertoire quantification. TCRdb reprocessed the public reads (quality trimming at Q25 with fastp, clone calling with MiXCR) and kept in-frame beta chains. When rows share a CDR3 protein, they turn into one entry using the most common DNA and genes. The sample records about 200,000 distinct CDR3 sequences, over 15% of which are singletons. The leading ten clones occupy about two fifths of the sample.

The chain is encoded by TRBV20-1 joined to TRBJ2-7; 11 middle bases align to TRBD2. This clonotype was obtained from a male patient between 2 and 15 years old who had a stem cell transplant for acute lymphoblastic leukemia, so the T cells may come from the graft donor. The specimen comprised PBMCs, mostly from graft donor cells, sampled 360 days after TCRalphabeta/CD19-depleted stem cell transplant. The nucleotides are TGCAGTGCCTACACGACTAGCGGGGACTACGAGCAGTACTTC. Its translation is CSAYTTSGDYEQYF.